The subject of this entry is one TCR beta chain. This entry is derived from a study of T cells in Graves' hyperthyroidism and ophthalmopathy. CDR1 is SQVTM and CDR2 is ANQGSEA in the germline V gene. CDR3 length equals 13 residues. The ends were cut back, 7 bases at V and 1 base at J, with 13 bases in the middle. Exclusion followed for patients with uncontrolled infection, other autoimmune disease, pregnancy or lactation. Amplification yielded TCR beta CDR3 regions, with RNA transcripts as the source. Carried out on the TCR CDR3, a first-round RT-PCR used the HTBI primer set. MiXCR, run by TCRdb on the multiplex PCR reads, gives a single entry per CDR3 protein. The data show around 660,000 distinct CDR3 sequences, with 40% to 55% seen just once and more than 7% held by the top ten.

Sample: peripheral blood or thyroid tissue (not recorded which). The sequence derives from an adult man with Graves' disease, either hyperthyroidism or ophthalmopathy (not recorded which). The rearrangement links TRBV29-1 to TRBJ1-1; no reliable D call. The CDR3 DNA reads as TGCAGCGCTGCCCGTGGGGAGAACACTGAAGCTTTCTTT. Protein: CSAARGENTEAFF. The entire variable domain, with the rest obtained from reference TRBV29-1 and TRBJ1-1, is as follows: SAVISQKPSRDICQRGTSLTIQCQVDSQVTMMFWYRQQPGQSLTLIATANQGSEATYESGFVIDKFPISRPNLTFSTLTVSNMSPEDSSIYLCSAARGENTEAFFGQGTRLTVV.